The rows below give T cell receptor beta chains drawn from one sample of a study of CD8 T cells in ankylosing spondylitis. TCRdb re-called the 5' RACE reads through MiXCR, storing one row per CDR3 protein. The table has 300,000 to 400,000 distinct CDR3 sequences, around 22% seen once; the top ten hold roughly a sixth. The material sequenced was blood, either unsorted or a sorted T cell fraction (not recorded which). The receptors come from a male donor with ankylosing spondylitis. Both conserved end residues are part of each CDR3. The D gene is left open where the match is weak. The listing skips clone size in some rows; elsewhere it reads once, few, many or a size class.

abundance,len,d_gene,j_gene,v_gene,CDR3aa,CDR3nt
.,13,.,TRBJ2-7,TRBV12-3/TRBV12-4,CASNLGHSYEQYF,TGTGCCAGCAACCTAGGTCATTCCTACGAGCAGTACTTC
.,14,.,TRBJ1-6,TRBV7-9,CASSTGSHNSPLHF,TGTGCCAGCAGCACGGGAAGTCATAATTCACCCCTCCACTTT
few,13,.,TRBJ1-1,TRBV20-1,CSAFVTANTEAFF,TGCAGTGCTTTTGTGACGGCGAACACTGAAGCTTTCTTT
.,16,.,TRBJ2-1,TRBV6-2/TRBV6-3,CASSTYGTTSYNEQFF,TGTGCCAGCAGTACATACGGGACCACGTCCTACAATGAGCAGTTCTTC
.,15,TRBD1,TRBJ2-7,TRBV6-1,CASSRGQGVTYEQYF,TGTGCCAGCAGCCGCGGACAGGGGGTGACCTACGAGCAGTACTTC
.,14,.,TRBJ1-1,TRBV14,CASSQGSFNAEAFF,TGTGCCAGCAGCCAAGGGTCCTTTAACGCTGAAGCTTTCTTT
.,15,.,TRBJ1-2,TRBV27,CASSSDGDLYYGYTF,TGTGCCAGCAGTTCAGACGGGGATTTATACTATGGCTACACCTTC
few,16,TRBD2,TRBJ2-1,TRBV7-2,CASSYPLAGGLNEQFF,TGTGCCAGCAGCTACCCACTAGCGGGAGGGCTAAATGAGCAGTTCTTC
few,14,TRBD1,TRBJ1-5,TRBV15,CATSRATGPMPQHF,TGTGCCACCAGCAGAGCGACAGGGCCGATGCCCCAGCATTTT
.,12,.,TRBJ1-3,TRBV6-1,CASGISGNTIYF,TGTGCCAGCGGGATCTCTGGAAACACCATATATTTT
.,13,TRBD1,TRBJ2-5,TRBV29-1,CSVAKGQGGTQYF,TGCAGCGTCGCAAAGGGACAGGGGGGGACCCAGTACTTC
.,15,.,TRBJ2-1,TRBV7-9,CASSLDPGHYNEQFF,TGTGCCAGCAGCTTAGATCCGGGACACTACAATGAGCAGTTCTTC
few,17,.,TRBJ2-3,TRBV10-3,CAISKVPGIFGTDTQYF,TGTGCCATCAGTAAAGTACCCGGCATTTTTGGCACAGATACGCAGTATTTT
few,15,TRBD1,TRBJ1-2,TRBV9,CASTRQGGGNYGYTF,TGTGCCAGCACCAGACAGGGCGGGGGAAACTATGGCTACACCTTC
few,14,TRBD1,TRBJ1-1,TRBV7-9,CASSPDGWDSEAFF,TGTGCCAGCAGTCCTGACGGGTGGGACAGTGAAGCTTTCTTT
few,14,TRBD1,TRBJ2-7,TRBV12-3/TRBV12-4,CASSPTGTGREQYF,TGTGCCAGCAGTCCCACCGGGACAGGGCGCGAGCAGTACTTC
few,15,.,TRBJ1-5,TRBV5-1,CASSPQGVSNQPQHF,TGCGCCAGCAGCCCCCAAGGGGTTAGCAATCAGCCCCAGCATTTT
.,14,.,TRBJ2-7,TRBV18,CASSPSTGIYEQYF,TGTGCCAGCTCACCTTCCACAGGGATCTACGAGCAGTACTTC
.,15,TRBD2,TRBJ2-1,TRBV20-1,CSPTRELAGEEEQFF,TGCAGCCCAACCAGAGAACTAGCGGGTGAGGAGGAGCAGTTCTTC
few,15,.,TRBJ1-5,TRBV4-1,CASSQVRGSDQPQHF,TGCGCCAGCAGCCAGGTCCGGGGTTCGGATCAGCCCCAGCATTTT
.,15,.,TRBJ1-4,TRBV7-9,CASSPPAGMVEKLFF,TGTGCCAGCAGCCCCCCGGCTGGAATGGTGGAAAAACTGTTTTTT
.,14,.,TRBJ2-1,TRBV27,CASSLENGDGEQFF,TGTGCCAGCAGTTTGGAGAACGGGGACGGTGAGCAGTTCTTC
.,12,.,TRBJ1-2,TRBV20-1,CSASEQSYGYTF,TGCAGTGCTTCCGAGCAGTCCTATGGCTACACCTTC
.,18,TRBD2,TRBJ2-5,TRBV4-1,CASSPGTSGRGGQETQYF,TGCGCCAGCAGCCCGGGGACTAGCGGGAGGGGTGGCCAAGAGACCCAGTACTTC
.,17,TRBD2,TRBJ2-3,TRBV7-2,CASSQQGTSGSTDTQYF,TGTGCCAGCAGCCAACAGGGGACTAGCGGGAGCACAGATACGCAGTATTTT
many,17,TRBD1,TRBJ2-2,TRBV29-1,CSVAGTGETLDTGELFF,TGCAGCGTCGCCGGGACAGGGGAAACGCTTGACACCGGGGAGCTGTTTTTT
.,15,.,TRBJ2-4,TRBV7-2,CASSLRLVAKNIQYF,TGTGCCAGCAGCCTGCGACTCGTAGCCAAAAACATTCAGTACTTC
.,15,TRBD2,TRBJ2-1,TRBV2,CASSVLAGVRNEQFF,TGTGCCAGCAGTGTTCTAGCGGGAGTACGCAATGAGCAGTTCTTC
few,15,.,TRBJ2-2,TRBV5-6,CASSLTGVNTGELFF,TGTGCCAGCAGCTTGACGGGGGTGAACACCGGGGAGCTGTTTTTT
.,14,.,TRBJ2-3,TRBV7-2,CASSPQRSTDTQYF,TGTGCCAGCAGCCCCCAGCGGAGCACAGATACGCAGTATTTT
few,14,.,TRBJ2-1,TRBV5-1,CASSSGDGVNEQFF,TGCGCCAGCAGCTCGGGGGACGGGGTCAATGAGCAGTTCTTC
few,13,.,TRBJ2-7,TRBV12-3/TRBV12-4,CASSYPSLGEQYF,TGTGCCAGCAGTTATCCCAGCCTTGGCGAGCAGTACTTC
.,13,.,TRBJ2-3,TRBV5-1,CASSSPNTDTQYF,TGCGCCAGCAGCTCGCCCAATACAGATACGCAGTATTTT
.,14,TRBD1,TRBJ2-7,TRBV28,CASSLPTGSHEQYF,TGTGCCAGCAGTTTACCGACAGGGAGCCACGAGCAGTACTTC
.,14,.,TRBJ1-2,TRBV24-1,CATSSELLSSGYTF,TGTGCCACCAGTTCTGAACTCCTTTCCTCTGGCTACACCTTC
many,15,TRBD2,TRBJ2-1,TRBV29-1,CSATGGLGLYNEQFF,TGCAGCGCAACGGGGGGACTGGGACTCTACAATGAGCAGTTCTTC
.,15,TRBD2,TRBJ2-5,TRBV5-6,CASSLETAGVETQYF,TGTGCCAGCAGCTTGGAGACAGCGGGAGTGGAGACCCAGTACTTC